This TCR beta chain was sequenced in a study of pediatric ulcerative colitis. Germline CDR1 SGHTA, CDR2 FQGTGA. The V end was cut by 5 bases, the J end by 8 bases, with 15 bases between. The CDR3 is 14 residues long. Clones were sequenced by immunoSEQ multiplex PCR, and TCRdb holds only the in-frame ones, with some missing. The data show approximately 17,000 clones, with approximately 80% seen just once and around 6.9% held by the top ten. Rectal tissue came from one to two pinch biopsies taken at colonoscopy. This clone was detected only a few times. The V call is TRBV7-3, the J call TRBJ2-2; D is perhaps TRBD2 (6 bases). The sequenced sample was gut tissue. This receptor was identified in a boy between 10 and 17 years old who was a control in a study of pediatric ulcerative colitis. CDR3 DNA: TGTGCCAGCAGCCCGACTAGATCTTTTGGGGAGCTGTTTTTT. Residues: CASSPTRSFGELFF.